This T cell receptor (beta chain) was sequenced for a study of tumor and adjacent non-tumor tissue in lung cancer. Points from the study as a whole: Compared with tumor, normal lung showed significantly lower TCR diversity.

The CDR3 is 14 amino acids. Germline V gene lookup returns CDR1 MNHNS and CDR2 SASEGT. Regarding this clonotype: Its antigen is currently unknown. The junction departs from germline at one end; a sequencing error may be responsible.

No cell sorting was done before RNA was extracted from the tissue. Between August and November 2014, newly diagnosed, chemotherapy-naive lung cancer patients underwent thoracic surgery in China. TCRbeta libraries were built with three rounds of nested PCR, modified from ARM-PCR. TCRdb redid the calling of the multiplex PCR reads with MiXCR, one entry per CDR3 protein. The sample lists fewer than 120,000 distinct CDR3 sequences, nearly 85% occurring once. The rearrangement uses TRBV6-1 and TRBJ1-5; D is uncertain. This clonotype originated in a man in his 70s with non-small cell lung cancer. The sequenced material came from lung tumor tissue. CDR3 nucleotides: TGTGCCAGCAATGCGGACGGGAGCAATCAGCCCCACCATTTT. It is translated as CASNADGSNQPHHF.